A single sample is the source of the 11 T cell receptor beta chains below, sequenced in a study of OX40 agonist ivuxolimab in advanced cancers. Library prep was done by the immunoSEQ multiplex PCR assay. Here the immuneACCESS table is served through TCRdb, limited to in-frame sequences with V and J called. Missing clones are a known gap in these copies; in checked studies unresolved V genes cover under half, and the rest lacks a known reason. For this sample there are 50,000 to 70,000 clones; about 93% appear just once. The top ten clones comprise 18% of the sample. The sequenced sample was CD4+ or CD8+ T cells sorted from blood, obtained in a trial of the OX40 agonist ivuxolimab. These receptors all come from an adult with an advanced solid tumor such as melanoma, head and neck, liver or kidney cancer.

The chain has TRBV10-3 and TRBJ2-5, with 7 nucleotides matching TRBD2. Germline assignment: CDR1 ENHRY and CDR2 SYGVKD. J lost 5 bases, V lost 2 bases, and 5 bases had no gene match. CDR3 size: 14 residues. CDR3 protein: CAISEVSGLETQYF. CDR3 nucleotide sequence: TGTGCCATCAGTGAGGTTAGCGGGCTTGAGACCCAGTACTTC.

The V and J genes are TRBV27 and TRBJ2-1; D gene uncertain. Germline CDR1 is MNHEY and CDR2 is SMNVEV (reference sequence). V dropped 3 bases and J dropped 6 bases, with 18 bases sitting between them. The CDR3 is 16 amino acids. The CDR3 loop reads CASSFGIGLLGNEQFF. In nucleotides, the CDR3 is TGTGCCAGCAGTTTTGGGATCGGCCTTCTGGGCAATGAGCAGTTCTTC.

The chain joins TRBV21-1 to TRBJ1-2; the D call of TRBD1 is as the table states it, not checked on the DNA. TRBV21-1 is a pseudogene. The CDR3 contains 14 residues. The CDR3: CASSKAKQVRGYTF. CDR3 in DNA: TGTGCCAGCAGCAAAGCGAAACAGGTCCGCGGCTACACCTTC.

The chain combines TRBV19 with TRBJ2-7; D possibly corresponds to TRBD2 (5 bases). CDR3 length equals 14 residues. CDR1 and CDR2 (germline): LNHDA, SQIVND (reference sequence). V lost 3 bases to trimming and J lost 2 bases, with 11 bases between them. CDR3 in amino acids: CASSMEDGTYEQYF. CDR3 sequence (DNA): TGTGCCAGTAGTATGGAGGACGGCACCTACGAGCAGTACTTC.

This chain joins TRBV11-2 and TRBJ2-2; unclear D gene. CDR3 length equals 14 residues. In germline, CDR1 is SGHAT, CDR2 FQNNGV. Trimming took 5 bases from V and 5 from J, leaving 12 bases between them. For the CDR3, the DNA is TGTGCCAGCAGCCCCCCTAGAGGAACCGGGGAGCTGTTTTTT. Its protein product is CASSPPRGTGELFF.

This clone was observed once. This chain uses TRBV27 with TRBJ2-1; TRBD1 is a possible D gene (8 bases). CDR3 size: 13 residues. Trimming shortened V by 2 bases and J by 14 bases, and 16 bases separated the two germline ends. CDR1 is MNHEY and CDR2 is SMNVEV in the germline V gene (reference sequence). The CDR3 region is CASSLTGGARKFF. The CDR3 DNA is TGTGCCAGCAGTTTAACAGGGGGGGCCCGAAAGTTCTTC.

V and J are TRBV28 and TRBJ2-7; D is uncertain. V shed 8 bases and J shed 3 bases, with 17 bases lying between them. This CDR3 has 14 residues. In germline, CDR1 is MDHEN, CDR2 SYDVKM. The chain's CDR3 is CASLPGSERYEQYF. In nucleotides, the CDR3 is TGTGCCAGCCTTCCAGGCAGCGAACGCTACGAGCAGTACTTC.

This chain connects TRBV9 to TRBJ2-7, with a tentative D call TRBD1 (6 bases). CDR1 is SGDLS, CDR2 YYNGEE, per germline. The CDR3 is 15 amino acids. V lost 0 bases, J lost 3 bases, and 13 bases lay in between. The CDR3 loop reads CASSVDAGVVYEQYF. The CDR3 DNA follows: TGTGCCAGCAGCGTAGATGCAGGGGTTGTCTACGAGCAGTACTTC.

The chain is built from TRBV2 and TRBJ1-1; no clear D. The CDR3 covers 13 residues. V was clipped by 9 bases and J by 6 bases, with 17 bases between them. Per the germline V gene, CDR1 is SNHLY and CDR2 is FYNNEI. The CDR3 protein is CASRGGNNAEAFF. CDR3 coding DNA: TGTGCCAGTCGGGGAGGGAATAATGCTGAAGCTTTCTTT.

This clone was observed a few times. The chain is built from TRBV28 and TRBJ1-5; 7 bases fit TRBD1. Germline values: CDR1 MDHEN, CDR2 SYDVKM. V lost 6 bases, J lost 2 bases, and 4 bases stayed unmatched. CDR3 length equals 14 residues. The CDR3 loop is CASRIDRGNQPQHF. The CDR3 nucleotides read TGTGCCAGCAGGATTGACAGGGGCAATCAGCCCCAGCATTTT.

This chain uses TRBV9 with TRBJ1-1, with TRBD1 as a possible D gene (5 bases). This CDR3 is 13 amino acids long. The V end lost 0 bases, the J end lost 7 bases, and 10 bases lay between the germline ends. Germline V gene data show CDR1 as SGDLS and CDR2 as YYNGEE. As DNA, the CDR3 is TGTGCCAGCAGCGTAGGAGGGACCGGTGAAGCTTTCTTT. It encodes CASSVGGTGEAFF.